This T cell receptor (beta chain) was captured by sequencing in a study of blood T cell repertoires in COVID-19. Study-level information: Spain, Italy and the United States supplied samples that represented acute and convalescent COVID-19. Nucleic acid was either cDNA or gDNA, and it came from T cells, B-cell-depleted T cells, or PBMCs.

In the original workflow: Counts of nucleated cells, estimated from reference gene primer amplification, were obtained. TCRdb's copy holds only in-frame clones and misses some; the assay was immunoSEQ multiplex PCR. V and J calls and clone size are given by that table; D and trimming were obtained from the DNA. The data hold about 300,000 clones, with around 88% observed a single time. V lost 1 base, J lost 5 bases, and 3 bases lay in between. The CDR3 is 12 amino acids. In its sample, this clone was seen once. This chain joins TRBV12-3 or TRBV12-4 and TRBJ1-5; D is uncertain. The TCR sequence derives from a woman in her forties or fifties with acute or convalescent COVID-19. Sequencing was carried out using peripheral blood. CDR3 bases: TGTGCCAGCAGTTTAGACTATCAGCCCCAGCATTTT. This gives the protein CASSLDYQPQHF.